A selection of T cell receptor beta chains follows, all from one sample in a study of T cell changes during pregnancy in multiple sclerosis. Clones were sequenced by immunoSEQ multiplex PCR, and TCRdb holds only the in-frame ones, with some missing. Among roughly 73,000 clones listed, about 92% were seen once. Sequencing was performed on peripheral blood, taken in the second trimester of pregnancy. These receptors all come from a female donor in good health, enrolled as a control in a pregnancy study. CDR3s include the opening cysteine and the closing phenylalanine or tryptophan. The D gene is left open where the match is weak.

v_call: TRBV28
d_call: -
j_call: TRBJ2-7
cdr3_aa: CASRETGGTYEQYF
cdr3_nt: TGTGCCAGCAGAGAGACAGGAGGCACCTACGAGCAGTACTTC

v_call: TRBV27
d_call: -
j_call: TRBJ1-5
cdr3_aa: CASSLVWDTRNQPQHF
cdr3_nt: TGTGCCAGCAGTTTAGTGTGGGACACTCGCAATCAGCCCCAGCATTTT

v_call: TRBV4-3
d_call: -
j_call: TRBJ1-1
cdr3_aa: CASSQARGTEAFF
cdr3_nt: TGCGCCAGCAGCCAAGCTAGGGGCACTGAAGCTTTCTTT

v_call: TRBV18
d_call: TRBD1
j_call: TRBJ1-6
cdr3_aa: CASSQLTGGAGNSPLHF
cdr3_nt: TGTGCCAGCTCACAACTTACAGGGGGCGCGGGTAATTCACCCCTCCACTTT

v_call: TRBV18
d_call: -
j_call: TRBJ1-1
cdr3_aa: CASSPEEGTEAFF
cdr3_nt: TGTGCCAGCTCACCAGAGGAGGGGACTGAAGCTTTCTTT

v_call: TRBV30
d_call: -
j_call: TRBJ1-4
cdr3_aa: CAWRGAEKLFF
cdr3_nt: TGTGCCTGGAGAGGGGCAGAAAAACTGTTTTTT

v_call: TRBV28
d_call: -
j_call: TRBJ1-6
cdr3_aa: CASTAGRSPLHF
cdr3_nt: TGTGCCAGCACCGCGGGTCGTTCACCCCTCCACTTT

v_call: TRBV27
d_call: TRBD1
j_call: TRBJ1-1
cdr3_aa: CASSPGTAAEAFF
cdr3_nt: TGTGCCAGCAGTCCGGGGACAGCCGCTGAAGCTTTCTTT

v_call: TRBV29-1
d_call: TRBD2
j_call: TRBJ2-2
cdr3_aa: CSVRGLAGGPGELFF
cdr3_nt: TGCAGCGTTAGGGGGCTAGCGGGGGGCCCCGGGGAGCTGTTTTTT

v_call: TRBV4-2
d_call: -
j_call: TRBJ1-6
cdr3_aa: CASSQDRGQGLSPLHF
cdr3_nt: TGTGCCAGCAGCCAAGATCGCGGGCAGGGACTATCACCCCTCCACTTT

v_call: TRBV27
d_call: -
j_call: TRBJ2-7
cdr3_aa: CASSLAGEAYEQYF
cdr3_nt: TGTGCCAGCAGTTTAGCCGGGGAGGCCTACGAGCAGTACTTC

v_call: TRBV7-9
d_call: TRBD2
j_call: TRBJ2-1
cdr3_aa: CASSLGLADYNEQFF
cdr3_nt: TGTGCCAGCAGCTTGGGACTAGCGGACTACAATGAGCAGTTCTTC

v_call: TRBV4-3
d_call: -
j_call: TRBJ2-7
cdr3_aa: CASSQGNYASYEQYF
cdr3_nt: TGCGCCAGCAGCCAAGGGAACTACGCGAGCTACGAGCAGTACTTC

v_call: TRBV7-2
d_call: -
j_call: TRBJ2-5
cdr3_aa: CASRPRTAMAQYF
cdr3_nt: TGTGCCAGCAGACCCCGGACAGCAATGGCCCAGTACTTC

v_call: TRBV11-2
d_call: TRBD1
j_call: TRBJ2-1
cdr3_aa: CASSQGVDEQFF
cdr3_nt: TGTGCCAGCAGCCAGGGGGTGGATGAGCAGTTCTTC

v_call: TRBV4-3
d_call: TRBD1
j_call: TRBJ1-2
cdr3_aa: CASSPGGYYGYTF
cdr3_nt: TGCGCCAGCAGCCCAGGGGGATACTATGGCTACACCTTC

v_call: TRBV2
d_call: -
j_call: TRBJ1-6
cdr3_aa: CASMGAYNSPLHF
cdr3_nt: TGTGCCAGCATGGGGGCTTATAATTCACCCCTCCACTTT

v_call: TRBV7-2
d_call: -
j_call: TRBJ1-3
cdr3_aa: CASSRRTGSSGNTIYF
cdr3_nt: TGTGCCAGCAGCCGACGCACAGGGAGCTCTGGAAACACCATATATTTT

v_call: TRBV9
d_call: -
j_call: TRBJ2-5
cdr3_aa: CASSSRETQYF
cdr3_nt: TGTGCCAGCAGCTCCCGGGAGACCCAGTACTTC

v_call: TRBV7-2
d_call: TRBD1
j_call: TRBJ1-1
cdr3_aa: CASSRTGMNTEAFF
cdr3_nt: TGTGCCAGCAGTCGGACAGGGATGAACACTGAAGCTTTCTTT